This T cell receptor (beta chain) was documented in a study of Graves' ophthalmopathy and Graves' hyperthyroidism. RNA transcripts yielded amplified TCR beta CDR3 regions. In the first round, RT-PCR was carried out with HTBI primers, and a multiplex PCR formed the second round. MiXCR was run by TCRdb on the multiplex PCR reads, yielding one entry per CDR3 protein. The repertoire holds over a million distinct CDR3 sequences, with approximately 35% as singletons. V dropped 9 bases and J dropped 6; count of bases not matched to a gene: 11. Germline V CDR1 and CDR2: ENHRY, SYGVKD. This CDR3 comprises 15 residues.

Sample: peripheral blood or thyroid tissue (not recorded which). The chain employs TRBV10-3 and TRBJ1-6; 7 bases fit TRBD1. The receptor was derived from an adult man with Graves' hyperthyroidism. The CDR3 region has the DNA TGTGCCATGAGGCCCGGACAGGTGTCTAATTCACCCCTCCACTTT. This codes for CAMRPGQVSNSPLHF.